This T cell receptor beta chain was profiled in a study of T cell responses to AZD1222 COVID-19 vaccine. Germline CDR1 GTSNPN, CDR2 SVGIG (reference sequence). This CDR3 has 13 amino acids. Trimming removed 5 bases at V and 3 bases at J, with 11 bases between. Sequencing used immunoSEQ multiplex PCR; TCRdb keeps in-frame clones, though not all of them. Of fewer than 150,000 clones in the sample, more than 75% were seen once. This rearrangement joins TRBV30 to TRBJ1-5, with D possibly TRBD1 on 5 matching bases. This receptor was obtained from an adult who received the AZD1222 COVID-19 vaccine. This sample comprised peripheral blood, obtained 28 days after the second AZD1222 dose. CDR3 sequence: CAWARQNNQPQHF. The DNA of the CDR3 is TGTGCCTGGGCCAGACAGAACAATCAGCCCCAGCATTTT.